This T cell receptor beta chain was found in a study of radiotherapy plus CTLA-4 blockade in lung cancer. Turning to the study itself: Among enrolled patients, under 20% responded and approximately 33% achieved disease control.

Chemo-refractory metastatic non-small-cell lung cancer patients underwent focal radiation alongside CTLA-4 blockade with ipilimumab. The protocol was immunoSEQ multiplex PCR, while the TCRdb copy is restricted to in-frame clones and leaves out a portion. In the table there are roughly 57,000 clones, roughly four fifths of which are singletons. A note on this clone: Antigen specificity is unknown.

Trimming pared 0 bases from V and 6 bases from J, leaving 11 bases between. The CDR3 runs to 14 residues. CDR1 and CDR2 from the germline V gene are MDHEN and SYDVKM. Study findings and constraints: With interferon-beta, early dynamics of blood T cell clones were reported to best predict response. Tumor-origin TCR clones grew in blood after radiotherapy plus ipilimumab.

The gene calls are TRBV28 and TRBJ1-1; weak D call: TRBD1 (6 bases). Sequences were derived from peripheral blood, sampled from a patient treated with radiotherapy plus ipilimumab. This TCR came from a human donor with non-small cell lung cancer whose response to radiotherapy plus ipilimumab could not be evaluated. The CDR3 DNA reads as TGTGCCAGCAGTTTATGGGGGGCGGTCGCTGAAGCTTTCTTT. This codes for CASSLWGAVAEAFF.